This T cell receptor (beta chain) comes out of a study of lymphopenia after photon versus proton radiotherapy. Findings of the study overall: Post-nadir TCR diversity decline inversely tracked overall survival among those who died. Proton therapy kept repertoires fairly stable, unlike photons, which gained effector/memory cells.

Concerning this clone itself: Antigen unknown.

Germline V CDR1 and CDR2: MNHEY, SVGAGI. Trimming cost V 6 bases and J 1 base, with 16 bases left between them. There are 15 residues in the CDR3. Data came from immunoSEQ multiplex PCR; TCRdb stores just in-frame clones and leaves some out. This sample has roughly 18,000 clones, with approximately 85% found just once. The receptor was isolated from a woman between 45 and 60 years old with pancreatic cancer. The specimen was peripheral blood, collected from a patient treated with photon-based radiotherapy. The rearrangement uses TRBV6-5 and TRBJ2-7; perhaps TRBD2 as D (6 bases). The CDR3 protein is CASRLLGTDSYEQYF. The CDR3 DNA reads TGTGCCAGCAGGCTACTCGGGACTGATTCCTACGAGCAGTACTTC.